This T cell receptor beta chain was obtained from a study of technical replicates of blood from several donors. As to this clone: Within the sample, other DNA sequences also encode this same CDR3.

Some clones are missing from TCRdb's copy, which holds only in-frame ones; the method was immunoSEQ multiplex PCR. The table includes some 71,000 clones, 95% to 98% detected once. Sequencing input: T cells isolated from PBMCs. The receptor was derived from a human donor in good health.

The CDR3 region is CASSGGTEAFF. In DNA, the CDR3 is TGTGCCAGCTCCGGGGGGACAGAAGCTTTCTTT. V usage is TRBV2 and J usage is TRBJ1-1; possibly TRBD1 for D (6 bases). V was clipped by 8 bases and J by 8 bases, with 12 bases between them. From germline, CDR1 is SNHLY and CDR2 FYNNEI. The CDR3 totals 11 residues.